This entry describes one TCR beta chain. This clonotype was counted ten times or more. Its specific antigen is unknown. No much larger clone is present one base from it, and per-base qualities are unavailable. This sample stems from a study of regulatory T cells in long-lasting Graves disease (dated by TCRdb to 2020 to 2023). Concerning the study at large: Patients with newly diagnosed Graves' disease had been on antithyroid drugs for under 3 months. Persistent Graves' disease patients were compared with newly diagnosed Graves' disease patients by peripheral blood TCR sequencing and RNA sequencing. The study was registered as a clinical trial and conducted in China. TCR sequencing covered some 13 persistent and around 20 newly diagnosed Graves' disease patients, around 33 samples in total.

Broad study findings and their caveats: Persistent Graves' disease patients showed lower TCR Shannon entropy and fewer highly expanded clones than newly diagnosed patients, suggesting clonal expansion. TRBV28, TRBJ1-2 and TRBJ2-5 were preferentially used in persistent disease, while TRBV20-1 and TRBJ2-1 were favored in newly diagnosed disease. Sequencing and analysis were restricted to the TCR beta chain. More public clonotypes were shared among persistent patients (under 3,000) than among newly diagnosed patients (roughly 1,000). As a limitation, the authors acknowledged that the small sample size may reduce accuracy. Because the primary lesion, thyroid tissue, could not be accessed, the study looked at peripheral blood alone.

The germline V gene provides CDR1 SGHTA and CDR2 FQGTGA. The CDR3 sequence holds 16 residues, the cysteine and phenylalanine included. The only DNA kept is the CDR3, 48 bases in frame from the first base. Trimming removed 1 base from V and 1 base from J, leaving 12 bases between the germline ends. The time point label for this specimen denotes: newly diagnosed GD, antithyroid drugs for less than 3 months. For both TCR sequencing and RNA sequencing, RNA was extracted from PBMCs in TRIzol. Graves' disease was diagnosed according to American Thyroid Association guidelines. Recruitment of patients was carried out at an endocrinology department in Xi'an, China. Each patient gave around 9.2 milliliters of peripheral blood, collected in an EDTA anticoagulant tube. Ficoll Paque Plus density gradient separation was used to isolate PBMCs, and no further T cell sorting was done. An Agilent 2100 Bioanalyzer and agarose gel were used to check RNA quality, and a NanoDrop 2000 was used to measure RNA concentration.

Library method: multiplex PCR. Sequencing instrument: Illumina HiSeq 4000. TCR beta libraries were built with iRepertoire HTBI primers and Arm-PCR amplification of CDR3 regions. Before sequencing, the PCR products went through gel purification. As for the authors' bioinformatics: A total of fewer than 65 TRBV and some 13 TRBJ segments were identified across samples and were used for gene usage analysis of CDR3 amino acid clonotypes. COPE and FqMerger were used to merge filtered high-quality paired reads into contigs. Contigs were aligned with BLAST to IMGT TRBV, TRBD and TRBJ reference genes, and CDR3 was defined per IMGT. Any clonotype with a frequency above 0.1% was classified as a highly expanded clone. Shannon entropy was used to measure repertoire diversity, and the Gini coefficient was used to measure V-J evenness. A clonotype found in more than one individual was treated as public. TCRdb reprocessed the public reads (quality trimming at Q25 with fastp, clone calling with MiXCR) and kept in-frame beta chains. For every CDR3 protein sequence, its rows merge into one entry that carries the most common genes and DNA. The V and J calls, along with clone size, are taken from TCRdb and not from the paper's own processing. The sample includes about half a million distinct CDR3 sequences, with around 11% observed a single time. The ten most abundant clones make up about 8.3% of the sample.

This sample was shared with a second study, whose subject was T cells in Graves' hyperthyroidism and ophthalmopathy. According to the second study: Graves' hyperthyroidism was defined as stable when no progression to ophthalmopathy occurred over 18 months of follow-up. Hyperthyroidism patients were newly diagnosed, had a disease duration of under 2 months, and were aged 18 to 65 years. Exclusion was applied to patients with uncontrolled infections, other autoimmune diseases, pregnancy or lactation. Diagnoses were based on clinical symptoms, serum thyroxine and TRAb, thyroid ultrasound and orbital computed tomography. A first-round RT-PCR of the TCR CDR3 used the HTBI primer set with the Qiagen OneStep RT-PCR kit. Blood samples also contained most of the expanded thyroid clonotypes (frequency above 0.001), which suggests that blood repertoires may reflect thyroid immune responses. Ophthalmopathy was separated from stable hyperthyroidism by a 13 V-J signature model, with about 88% sensitivity and about 81% specificity obtained in cross-validation and 80%/75% obtained in testing. In validation, progression to ophthalmopathy was predicted by the model with about 70% sensitivity and 72.22% specificity, a median of roughly six months before onset. To identify TCR V-J signatures that set the groups apart, the researchers used a discovery cohort of roughly 100 patients, made up of about 44 with Graves' ophthalmopathy and 57 with stable Graves' hyperthyroidism. Prospective prediction of ophthalmopathy was tested in an independent validation cohort consisting of about 19 hyperthyroidism patients and more than 15 patients who later progressed to ophthalmopathy. The approximately 90 discovery patients were randomly split 7:3 into training and test sets. The study also compared thyroid tissue and blood T-cell repertoires from more than five Graves' hyperthyroidism patients. After sampling, hyperthyroidism patients received methimazole starting at 30 mg daily, and ophthalmopathy patients received high-dose intravenous methylprednisolone. Libraries were constructed in a second round of multiplex PCR, after which size selection and purification were performed. The libraries were sequenced on an Illumina HiSeq2000 using paired-end 100 bp reads. SOAPnuke was used to process the raw data, with reads discarded if the reads contained adapters or uncalled bases, had a mean Phred below 15, or lacked an exact constant-primer or identifier match. High-quality paired reads were merged using COPE v1.2.5, and each unique nucleotide sequence was defined as a clonotype. Clonotypes were aligned to IMGT TRBV, TRBD and TRBJ reference segments using MiTCR v1.1. The analysis was restricted to V-J combinations with a frequency above 0.0001, which together covered roughly 99% of the repertoires. A TCS score was defined as the ratio of F50 (clonal expansion) to E x V (chaos), with BLOSUM62-based TCRdist applied between CDR3 peptides within each V-J. Welch's t-statistics and random forest reduced roughly 500 V-J features to about 13, which were used in a naive Bayes classifier (R e1071). No statistical method was used to fix the sample size in advance, and group allocation was not hidden from the investigators. The paper reports TCR Vbeta CDR3 sequencing of 130 to 150 peripheral blood samples: 43 ophthalmopathy, approximately 74 hyperthyroidism and about 17 progressor patients.

The chain was built from TRBV7-3 and TRBJ2-3, with the D gene tentatively TRBD1 or TRBD2, based on 5 matching bases in each. The sequence came from a woman in her twenties or thirties with Graves disease. Donor details come from another sample of the same person, matched by shared clones. The source material was peripheral blood mononuclear cells (PBMCs), sampled at new diagnosis, from a patient treated with antithyroid drugs. Here is the DNA: TGTGCCAGCAGCTTAATGGGGACCGGACGCACAGATACGCAGTATTTT. Its translation reads: CASSLMGTGRTDTQYF.